The 25 T cell receptor beta chains in this list originate from one sample, sequenced in a study of T cell changes during pregnancy in multiple sclerosis. Sequencing was performed with immunoSEQ multiplex PCR; in TCRdb, only in-frame clones are kept and a portion is missing. The sample has over 55,000 clones; 85% to 90% are singletons. Sequencing was performed on peripheral blood, taken after pregnancy. These receptors were taken from a female donor in good health, enrolled as a control in a pregnancy study.

The chain employs TRBV4-1 and TRBJ2-3, with 7 bases that match TRBD1. The CDR3 runs 15 residues. Germline lookup yields CDR1 MGHRA and CDR2 YSYEKL. The J segment lost 4 bases and the V segment lost 2 bases, leaving 6 bases of the junction unmatched. The CDR3 loop is CASSQPQGSPDTQYF. In DNA form, the CDR3 reads TGCGCCAGCAGCCAACCACAGGGGTCCCCAGATACGCAGTATTTT.

V is TRBV5-1 and J is TRBJ1-4; 11 bases match TRBD1. Germline CDR1 and CDR2: SGHRS and YFSETQ. The CDR3 length is 16 residues. The trim removed 0 bases at V and 6 bases at J, leaving 4 bases unmatched. The chain's CDR3 is CASSLADRGLDEKLFF. The CDR3 bases are TGCGCCAGCAGCTTGGCGGACAGGGGGCTAGATGAAAAACTGTTTTTT.

This chain connects TRBV30 to TRBJ1-2; D remains unclear. CDR1 GTSNPN and CDR2 SVGIG come from the germline V gene (reference sequence). The CDR3 runs 13 residues. Trimming removed 0 bases at V and 8 bases at J, with 13 bases between. The CDR3 nucleotides are TGTGCCTGGAGTGTATCGTCAGCGGGGGGCTACACCTTC. Encoded protein: CAWSVSSAGGYTF.

V gene TRBV9 combines with J gene TRBJ1-6; D not certain. V gave up 3 bases and J gave up 7 bases, with 20 bases separating them. CDR1 and CDR2 (germline): SGDLS, YYNGEE. There are 17 residues in the CDR3. The DNA of the CDR3 is TGTGCCAGCAGCGACCCCGGGATGGGAGGTGGGAATTCACCCCTCCACTTT. This sequence encodes CASSDPGMGGGNSPLHF. Combining the CDR3 with reference TRBV9 and TRBJ1-6 gives the whole variable domain DSGVTQTPKHLITATGQRVTLRCSPRSGDLSVYWYQQSLDQGLQFLIQYYNGEERAKGNILERFSAQQFPDLHSELNLSSLELGDSALYFCASSDPGMGGGNSPLHFGNGTRLTVT.

The chain joins TRBV30 to TRBJ1-6; D may be TRBD1 (5 bases). V was trimmed by 1 base and J by 7 bases, leaving 11 bases between them. The CDR3 has 14 residues. CDR1 and CDR2 (germline): GTSNPN, SVGIG (reference sequence). The CDR3 sequence is CAWSGGVWNSPLHF. The CDR3 DNA sequence: TGTGCCTGGAGTGGGGGGGTTTGGAATTCACCCCTCCACTTT.

The rearrangement uses TRBV7-2 and TRBJ2-7, with 9 positions matching TRBD1. V was pared by 0 bases and J by 2 bases, with 2 bases of the junction left unmatched. Germline V gives CDR1 SGHTA, CDR2 FQGNSA. The CDR3 is 15 residues long. The CDR3 coding sequence is TGTGCCAGCAGCTTAGCCGGGACAGGGACCTACGAGCAGTACTTC. Amino acids: CASSLAGTGTYEQYF. Together with reference TRBV7-2 and TRBJ2-7, the CDR3 gives the full variable domain: GAGVSQSPSNKVTEKGKDVELRCDPISGHTALYWYRQSLGQGLEFLIYFQGNSAPDKSGLPSDRFSAERTGGSVSTLTIQRTQQEDSAVYLCASSLAGTGTYEQYFGPGTRLTVT.

This chain joins TRBV2 and TRBJ1-4; 8 bases fit TRBD1. Germline V gives CDR1 SNHLY, CDR2 FYNNEI. This CDR3 is 15 amino acids long. The trim removed 7 bases at V and 3 bases at J, leaving 7 bases unmatched. The CDR3 region has the DNA TGTGCCAGCATCCACAGGGGGACAGCTAATGAAAAACTGTTTTTT. Its protein product is CASIHRGTANEKLFF. The full variable domain, in which reference TRBV2 and TRBJ1-4 provide the parts outside the CDR3, is EPEVTQTPSHQVTQMGQEVILRCVPISNHLYFYWYRQILGQKVEFLVSFYNNEISEKSEIFDDQFSVERPDGSNFTLKIRSTKLEDSAMYFCASIHRGTANEKLFFGSGTQLSVL.

This clone came up once. V is TRBV2 and J is TRBJ1-5, with a weak D call TRBD1 (5 bases). The CDR3 sequence is 15 residues long. V gave up 1 base and J gave up 0 bases, with 7 bases separating them. The germline V gene has CDR1 SNHLY and CDR2 FYNNEI. CDR3 DNA sequence: TGTGCCAGCAGTGAAGGGGGCACTAGCAATCAGCCCCAGCATTTT. Translated, it gives CASSEGGTSNQPQHF.

The sample holds a few counts of this clone. The chain employs TRBV10-1 and TRBJ1-1; D remains ambiguous. V lost 3 bases and J lost 3, with 8 bases in between. The V gene's germline CDR1 is WNHNN and CDR2 SYGVQD (reference sequence). CDR3 length: 13 residues. The CDR3 DNA is TGCGCCAGCAGTGAAGGGAGGCACACTGAAGCTTTCTTT. This sequence encodes CASSEGRHTEAFF.

The chain links TRBV9 to TRBJ1-1; possibly TRBD1 for D (6 bases). CDR1 and CDR2 from the germline V gene are SGDLS and YYNGEE. With 5 bases removed from V and 0 bases from J, the gap between germline ends came to 14 bases. This CDR3 has 15 amino acids. This chain's CDR3 is CASRLPGTLNTEAFF. As DNA, the CDR3 is TGTGCCAGCAGGTTACCAGGGACACTGAACACTGAAGCTTTCTTT.

This rearrangement joins TRBV5-6 to TRBJ1-2; D uncertain. The CDR3 sequence is 12 residues long. V was trimmed by 4 bases and J by 3 bases, leaving 7 bases between them. Per the germline V gene, CDR1 is SGHDT and CDR2 is YYEEEE. CDR3 region: CASSISDYGYTF. CDR3 sequence (DNA): TGTGCCAGCAGCATCAGCGACTATGGCTACACCTTC.

The V call is TRBV4-1, the J call TRBJ2-4, with TRBD2 identical over 10 bases. After removal of 0 bases from V and 7 bases from J, the junction contained 6 bases not matched to a gene. CDR3 length: 16 amino acids. Looked up from germline, CDR1 is MGHRA and CDR2 is YSYEKL. In DNA, the CDR3 is TGCGCCAGCAGCCAAGATCCTAGCGGGAGCGGTAACATTCAGTACTTC. It yields the protein CASSQDPSGSGNIQYF.

This chain connects TRBV6-4 to TRBJ1-5; D remains unclear. Trimming shortened V by 8 bases and J by 1 base, and 9 bases separated the two germline ends. This CDR3 spans 13 amino acids. Per the germline V gene, CDR1 is MRHNA and CDR2 is SNTAGT. The CDR3 sequence: CASARESNQPQHF. The CDR3 nucleotides are TGTGCCAGCGCCCGTGAGAGCAATCAGCCCCAGCATTTT.

This sequence joins TRBV7-2 and TRBJ2-5, with 15 positions matching TRBD2. Germline CDR1 and CDR2: SGHTA and FQGNSA. V dropped 1 base and J dropped 2; count of bases not matched to a gene: 5. The CDR3 spans 18 residues. The CDR3 DNA sequence: TGTGCCAGCAGCTTAGAAGGACTAGCGGGAGGGCCTCAAGAGACCCAGTACTTC. Protein sequence: CASSLEGLAGGPQETQYF.

The V gene is TRBV6-5, the J gene TRBJ2-7; TRBD2 is a possible D gene (5 bases). Trimming stripped 7 bases from V and 5 bases from J, with 12 bases between. This CDR3 has 12 residues. The germline V gene has CDR1 MNHEY and CDR2 SVGAGI. CDR3 loop: CASTDLADEQYF. The DNA for the CDR3 is TGTGCCAGCACGGACCTAGCAGACGAGCAGTACTTC.

This chain uses TRBV19 with TRBJ2-7, with D tentatively TRBD1 (5 bases). The germline V gene has CDR1 LNHDA and CDR2 SQIVND (reference sequence). This CDR3 has 15 residues. With 3 bases removed from V and 7 bases from J, the gap between germline ends came to 19 bases. The CDR3 DNA sequence: TGTGCCAGTAGTATTCAGGGTAGGGCCTCTACGGAGCAGTACTTC. Translation: CASSIQGRASTEQYF. Full variable domain (remainder filled in from reference TRBV19 and TRBJ2-7): DGGITQSPKYLFRKEGQNVTLSCEQNLNHDAMYWYRQDPGQGLRLIYYSQIVNDFQKGDIAEGYSVSREKKESFPLTVTSAQKNPTAFYLCASSIQGRASTEQYFGPGTRLTVT.

V and J are TRBV7-9 and TRBJ2-7, with 9 bases lining up with TRBD2. In germline, CDR1 is SEHNR, CDR2 FQNEAQ (reference sequence). V trimming: 4 bases; J trimming: 0 bases; junction bases outside the gene matches: 4. The CDR3 sequence is 15 residues long. CDR3 DNA: TGTGCCAGCAGCTCCCTTAGCGGGAGCTCCTACGAGCAGTACTTC. Its protein product is CASSSLSGSSYEQYF.

This rearrangement joins TRBV11-2 to TRBJ2-7, with D unclear. V was trimmed by 1 base and J by 3 bases, leaving 10 bases between them. CDR3 size: 14 residues. Germline loops: CDR1 SGHAT, CDR2 FQNNGV. The CDR3 nucleotides are TGTGCCAGCAGCTTAGGATGGTCGAGCTACGAGCAGTACTTC. Its translation is CASSLGWSSYEQYF.

This chain uses TRBV5-1 with TRBJ2-5; 7 bases align to TRBD1. In germline, CDR1 is SGHRS, CDR2 YFSETQ. The CDR3 extends over 16 amino acids. J was trimmed by 4 bases and V by 3 bases; bases with no gene match: 12. CDR3 DNA: TGCGCCAGCAGCTCTGGTTACCGACAGGGAGCAGAGACCCAGTACTTC. Protein: CASSSGYRQGAETQYF.

This chain connects TRBV29-1 to TRBJ1-2; tentative D call: TRBD1 (6 bases). CDR3 length: 14 residues. Trimming cost V 4 bases and J 4 bases, with 16 bases left between them. The germline V gene has CDR1 SQVTM and CDR2 ANQGSEA. The CDR3 DNA reads TGCAGCGTTGGATTCGCAGGGACAAGCTATGGCTACACCTTC. Amino acid sequence: CSVGFAGTSYGYTF.

V usage is TRBV6-5 and J usage is TRBJ2-3, with 7 bases lining up with TRBD2. The CDR3 contains 15 residues. Germline loops: CDR1 MNHEY, CDR2 SVGAGI. With 2 bases clipped from V and 0 bases from J, the junction kept 2 bases outside the gene matches. In nucleotides, the CDR3 is TGTGCCAGCAGTTACGGGGGGGGTAGCACAGATACGCAGTATTTT. Residues: CASSYGGGSTDTQYF.

This clone has a handful of counts. V usage is TRBV5-1 and J usage is TRBJ2-3; TRBD2 aligns across 8 bases. With V trimmed by 1 base and J by 2 bases, 6 bases remained unmatched. This CDR3 region has 16 residues. Looked up from germline, CDR1 is SGHRS and CDR2 is YFSETQ. In DNA, the CDR3 is TGCGCCAGCAGCTTGCTAGCGGGCCCTACCACAGATACGCAGTATTTT. Protein sequence: CASSLLAGPTTDTQYF.

This clone has just one count. The V call is TRBV4-1, the J call TRBJ2-2; TRBD2 aligns across 10 bases. J lost 3 bases, V lost 4 bases, and 8 bases had no gene match. This CDR3 contains 17 residues. The germline V gene has CDR1 MGHRA and CDR2 YSYEKL. CDR3 protein: CASSPDLAGVDTGELFF. DNA for the CDR3: TGCGCCAGCAGCCCCGACCTAGCGGGAGTAGACACCGGGGAGCTGTTTTTT.

This sequence joins TRBV19 and TRBJ2-7; 10 bases agree with TRBD2. This CDR3 contains 18 residues. Germline lookup yields CDR1 LNHDA and CDR2 SQIVND (reference sequence). Unmatched junction bases numbered 13, after V lost 5 bases and J lost 0 bases. The CDR3 nucleotides read TGTGCCAGTAGTGCAATAGCGGGAGGAACCTCCTCCTCCTACGAGCAGTACTTC. This sequence encodes CASSAIAGGTSSSYEQYF. The full variable domain, with the rest looked up from reference TRBV19 and TRBJ2-7, is DGGITQSPKYLFRKEGQNVTLSCEQNLNHDAMYWYRQDPGQGLRLIYYSQIVNDFQKGDIAEGYSVSREKKESFPLTVTSAQKNPTAFYLCASSAIAGGTSSSYEQYFGPGTRLTVT.

The rearrangement uses TRBV5-4 and TRBJ1-1; D is possibly TRBD1 (6 bases). This CDR3 is built from 14 residues. V lost 0 bases and J 4 bases, leaving 10 bases between the germline ends. The V gene's germline CDR1 is SGHNT and CDR2 YYREEE (reference sequence). The CDR3 DNA reads TGTGCCAGCAGCTTGGAACAGGGCCTCACTGAAGCTTTCTTT. It translates to CASSLEQGLTEAFF.